This entry lists 32 T cell receptor beta chains sequenced from one sample in a study of T-cell reconstitution after alpha-beta-depleted transplantation in children. The authors prepared the TCRbeta library with unique molecular identifiers. TCRdb recomputed calls from the PCR reads with MiXCR, one row per CDR3 protein. The table has about 110,000 distinct CDR3 sequences, under 13% seen once; the top ten hold more than 7%. The specimen comprised PBMCs from the stem cell graft donor, sampled from the stem cell graft. The receptors originated from a human donor who donated a stem cell graft to a child with acute lymphoblastic leukemia.

This clonotype has a count of ten or more. This chain joins TRBV7-2 and TRBJ2-3; weak D call: TRBD1 (6 bases). The germline gives CDR1 SGHTA, CDR2 FQGNSA. The germline V and J ends were trimmed by 4 bases and 0 bases, with 14 bases remaining between them. The CDR3 is made up of 16 amino acids. This CDR3 is CASSSSGTRSTDTQYF. In DNA, the CDR3 is TGTGCCAGCAGCTCCTCCGGGACACGAAGCACAGATACGCAGTATTTT.

This clonotype has a count of ten or more. This sequence joins TRBV3-1 and TRBJ2-1, with a tentative D call TRBD2 (6 bases). The CDR3 has 15 amino acids. Germline V gives CDR1 LGHDT, CDR2 YNNKEL (reference sequence). Trimming cost V 0 bases and J 6 bases, with 12 bases left between them. The DNA of the CDR3 is TGTGCCAGCAGCCAAGAGAGGAGGGGCCCCAATGAGCAGTTCTTC. It translates to CASSQERRGPNEQFF.

This clonotype occurred many times. CDR3 sequence (DNA): TGTGCCAGCAGTTTCAGACGGACAGGGGACAATCAGCCCCAGCATTTT. Encoded protein: CASSFRRTGDNQPQHF. The chain combines TRBV27 with TRBJ1-5; 9 bases are shared with TRBD1. J lost 3 bases, V lost 3 bases, and 6 bases had no gene match. Germline CDR1 and CDR2: MNHEY and SMNVEV (reference sequence). The CDR3 consists of 16 residues.

This clonotype turned up a few times. This sequence joins TRBV12-5 and TRBJ1-5; D gene unclear. Looked up from germline, CDR1 is LGHNT and CDR2 is FRNRAP. The CDR3 loop spans 15 amino acids. V shed 1 base and J shed 2 bases, with 9 bases lying between them. CDR3 protein: CASGLEVGGNQPQHF. CDR3 DNA: TGTGCTAGTGGTTTGGAGGTGGGTGGCAATCAGCCCCAGCATTTT.

Ten or more counts support this clonotype. The gene calls are TRBV29-1 and TRBJ2-5; D unclear. Germline V lookup: CDR1 SQVTM, CDR2 ANQGSEA. V lost 3 bases and J 4 bases, leaving 12 bases between the germline ends. The CDR3 is 13 amino acids. Written as DNA, the CDR3 is TGCAGCGTTGATGGGCACGGCACAGAGACCCAGTACTTC. Translating gives CSVDGHGTETQYF.

This clonotype was observed at least ten times. This chain uses TRBV6-5 with TRBJ2-7, with 9 bases that match TRBD1. The CDR3 is 14 residues long. V trimming: 4 bases; J trimming: 6 bases; junction bases outside the gene matches: 7. Germline lookup yields CDR1 MNHEY and CDR2 SVGAGI. Here the CDR3 DNA reads TGTGCCAGCAGTTTAGACAGGGGGTTTGCCGAGCAGTACTTC. Translated: CASSLDRGFAEQYF.

This clonotype was detected many times. This chain joins TRBV7-2 and TRBJ2-3; 7 nucleotides match TRBD2. Germline V gene data show CDR1 as SGHTA and CDR2 as FQGNSA. CDR3 length equals 15 residues. Unmatched junction bases numbered 7, after V lost 2 bases and J lost 5 bases. The CDR3 spells CASSLRGRAGDTQYF. The CDR3 DNA reads as TGTGCCAGCAGCTTACGAGGGAGGGCCGGAGATACGCAGTATTTT. Drawing the rest from reference TRBV7-2 and TRBJ2-3, the complete variable domain is GAGVSQSPSNKVTEKGKDVELRCDPISGHTALYWYRQSLGQGLEFLIYFQGNSAPDKSGLPSDRFSAERTGGSVSTLTIQRTQQEDSAVYLCASSLRGRAGDTQYFGPGTRLTVL.

This clonotype was counted many times. The chain uses TRBV20-1 and TRBJ2-2; D is undetermined. Trimming removed 6 bases at V and 4 bases at J, with 12 bases between. This CDR3 comprises 13 residues. Germline V lookup: CDR1 DFQATT, CDR2 SNEGSKA (reference sequence). CDR3 loop: CSARQSPTGELFF. CDR3 sequence (DNA): TGCAGTGCAAGGCAAAGCCCCACCGGGGAGCTGTTTTTT.

In this sample, this clonotype turned up many times. In DNA form, the CDR3 reads TGTGCCAGCCATTCCGCGGGACAGCGTAACTATGGCTACACCTTC. Protein sequence: CASHSAGQRNYGYTF. The chain has TRBV28 and TRBJ1-2; 7 bases match TRBD1. CDR1 is MDHEN, CDR2 SYDVKM, per germline. The junction had 10 bases not matched to a gene; V was cut back by 8 bases and J by 1 base. There are 15 residues in the CDR3.

The rearrangement joins TRBV18 to TRBJ2-5; either TRBD1 or TRBD2 may fit D (6 bases each). V lost 1 base and J 4 bases, leaving 13 bases between the germline ends. The CDR3 length is 15 residues. Germline lookup yields CDR1 KGHSH and CDR2 LQKENI. CDR3 residues: CASSPRGAGAETQYF. Here the CDR3 DNA reads TGTGCCAGCTCACCACGGGGGGCTGGAGCAGAGACCCAGTACTTC.

In this sample, this clonotype turned up many times. The J gene is TRBJ2-7, the V gene TRBV28; TRBD1 matches at 10 bases. This CDR3 is 15 amino acids long. Germline V gives CDR1 MDHEN, CDR2 SYDVKM. J lost 4 bases, V lost 6 bases, and 9 bases had no gene match. The CDR3 region is CASRATGQGLYEQYF. CDR3 bases: TGTGCCAGCAGAGCAACGGGACAGGGGTTGTACGAGCAGTACTTC. Based on the CDR3 plus reference TRBV28 and TRBJ2-7, the full variable domain is DVKVTQSSRYLVKRTGEKVFLECVQDMDHENMFWYRQDPGLGLRLIYFSYDVKMKEKGDIPEGYSVSREKKERFSLILESASTNQTSMYLCASRATGQGLYEQYFGPGTRLTVT.

This clonotype was seen at least ten times. The chain recombines TRBV7-2 with TRBJ2-7, with 7 bases matching TRBD1. CDR3 length: 14 residues. The junction had 7 bases not matched to a gene; V was cut back by 5 bases and J by 3 bases. Germline V CDR1 and CDR2: SGHTA, FQGNSA. The CDR3 loop reads CASSAKQGNYEQYF. The DNA for the CDR3 is TGTGCCAGCAGCGCTAAACAGGGGAACTACGAGCAGTACTTC.

This clonotype was observed at least ten times. V is TRBV9 and J is TRBJ1-2; TRBD1 might be the D (6 bases). Germline V CDR1 and CDR2: SGDLS, YYNGEE. V lost 2 bases to trimming and J lost 4 bases, with 9 bases between them. The CDR3 runs to 13 residues. The DNA for the CDR3 is TGTGCCAGCAGCGTGGGGGACACCTATGGCTACACCTTC. Its protein is CASSVGDTYGYTF.

This clonotype was detected many times. The chain is built from TRBV15 and TRBJ2-1; D tentatively fits TRBD1 or TRBD2 (5 bases each). Per germline, CDR1 LNHNV and CDR2 YYDKDF (reference sequence). The CDR3 spans 16 residues. V was cut by 5 bases and J by 3 bases, with 17 bases left in between. The CDR3 protein is CATSDRGTMFYNEQFF. The CDR3 DNA follows: TGTGCCACCAGCGACCGGGGCACAATGTTCTACAATGAGCAGTTCTTC.

Ten or more counts support this clonotype. The V and J genes are TRBV4-1 and TRBJ2-7; weak D call: TRBD1 (7 bases). The V end was cut by 4 bases, the J end by 4 bases, with 17 bases between. The V gene's germline CDR1 is MGHRA and CDR2 YSYEKL. The CDR3 consists of 15 residues. The CDR3 sequence is CASSLRQGGSYEQYF. CDR3 DNA sequence: TGCGCCAGCAGCCTCCGACAGGGAGGATCTTACGAGCAGTACTTC.

Points on this clonotype: A much larger clone differs from this one at a single base, so this may be a read error. Written as DNA, the CDR3 is TGTGCCAGCAAGGGACATGGGAACTACGAGCAGTACTTC. It codes for CASKGHGNYEQYF. The chain joins TRBV5-5 to TRBJ2-7, with a weak D call TRBD1 (6 bases). Germline CDR1 SGHKS, CDR2 YYEKEE (reference sequence). The CDR3 loop spans 13 amino acids. Trimming took off 6 bases at V and 3 bases at J, with 13 bases between the two ends.

The chain carries TRBV30 and TRBJ2-2; 7 bases agree with TRBD2. CDR1 is GTSNPN and CDR2 is SVGIG in the germline V gene (reference sequence). Trimming took 0 bases from V and 5 from J; bases not matched to a gene: 3. The CDR3 is 14 amino acids. This chain's CDR3 is CAWSVVGGTGELFF. CDR3 bases: TGTGCCTGGAGTGTTGTGGGAGGGACCGGGGAGCTGTTTTTT.

In its sample, this clonotype was seen many times. The genes are TRBV28 and TRBJ2-5, with D perhaps TRBD1 (6 bases). The germline V gene encodes CDR1 MDHEN and CDR2 SYDVKM. This CDR3 contains 13 residues. Trimming removed 6 bases at V and 4 bases at J, with 12 bases between. CDR3: CASRKQGSETQYF. CDR3 nucleotide sequence: TGTGCCAGCAGAAAACAGGGTTCAGAGACCCAGTACTTC.

This clonotype showed up many times. The chain has TRBV4-2 and TRBJ2-2; 12 nucleotides agree with TRBD2. Trimming took 3 bases from V and 0 from J; bases not matched to a gene: 11. Per germline, CDR1 LGHNA and CDR2 YNFKEQ. The CDR3 length is 20 residues. The CDR3 loop reads CASSHPLAGGLFANTGELFF. The CDR3 nucleotides read TGTGCCAGCAGCCACCCACTAGCGGGAGGTCTTTTCGCGAACACCGGGGAGCTGTTTTTT.

This clonotype was detected many times. CDR3 region: CSAYPPLAKNIQYF. CDR3 DNA sequence: TGCAGTGCCTACCCCCCACTAGCCAAAAACATTCAGTACTTC. This rearrangement joins TRBV20-1 to TRBJ2-4; D not certain. With 6 bases removed from V and 0 bases from J, the gap between germline ends came to 12 bases. CDR1 and CDR2 (germline): DFQATT, SNEGSKA (reference sequence). The CDR3 consists of 14 residues.

This clonotype was detected ten times or more. The chain couples TRBV20-1 to TRBJ2-5; 9 bases align to TRBD2. The germline V gene has CDR1 DFQATT and CDR2 SNEGSKA (reference sequence). There are 17 residues in the CDR3. Trimming removed 3 bases from V and 1 base from J; junction bases left unmatched: 12. CDR3 nucleotide sequence: TGCAGTGCTAGGCCACCTCGACTAGCGGAATTCCAAGAGACCCAGTACTTC. Translation gives CSARPPRLAEFQETQYF.

This clonotype was seen many times. J is TRBJ2-3 and V is TRBV7-2, with a weak D call TRBD1 (6 bases). V shed 1 base and J shed 0 bases, with 8 bases lying between them. Germline CDR1 is SGHTA and CDR2 is FQGNSA. The CDR3 contains 15 residues. The CDR3 sequence: CASSLGTASTDTQYF. CDR3 bases: TGTGCCAGCAGCTTAGGGACAGCTAGCACAGATACGCAGTATTTT.

The sample holds many counts of this clonotype. The chain carries TRBV7-2 and TRBJ2-7; D call uncertain. V lost 5 bases and J 3 bases, leaving 14 bases between the germline ends. Germline assignment: CDR1 SGHTA and CDR2 FQGNSA. This CDR3 has 14 residues. CDR3 sequence: CASSPPVSYYEQYF. The CDR3 DNA is TGTGCCAGCAGCCCACCCGTTTCTTACTACGAGCAGTACTTC. Full variable domain (remainder filled in from reference TRBV7-2 and TRBJ2-7): GAGVSQSPSNKVTEKGKDVELRCDPISGHTALYWYRQSLGQGLEFLIYFQGNSAPDKSGLPSDRFSAERTGGSVSTLTIQRTQQEDSAVYLCASSPPVSYYEQYFGPGTRLTVT.

In its sample, this clonotype was seen many times. The rearrangement joins TRBV7-3 to TRBJ2-3; D not certain. Germline-derived CDR1 and CDR2 are SGHTA and FQGTGA. The length of the CDR3 is 14 residues. The V and J ends lost 1 base and 2 bases respectively, with 7 bases between them. CDR3 in DNA: TGTGCCAGCAGCTTAAGGCTTCACACAGATACGCAGTATTTT. Translated: CASSLRLHTDTQYF.

This clonotype was observed at least ten times. V gene TRBV30 combines with J gene TRBJ1-1, with D possibly being TRBD1 (6 bases). The V end lost 3 bases, the J end lost 5 bases, and 13 bases lay between the germline ends. CDR1 GTSNPN and CDR2 SVGIG come from the germline V gene (reference sequence). The CDR3 consists of 13 residues. The CDR3 DNA is TGTGCCTGGAGACCGGGGACAAAGACTGAAGCTTTCTTT. This translates into CAWRPGTKTEAFF.

This clonotype appeared many times. V and J are TRBV20-1 and TRBJ1-5; perhaps TRBD1 as D (5 bases). Trimming shortened V by 3 bases and J by 6 bases, and 9 bases separated the two germline ends. Looked up from germline, CDR1 is DFQATT and CDR2 is SNEGSKA (reference sequence). The CDR3 is made up of 12 amino acids. This CDR3 reads CSARQGPQPQHF. Written as DNA, the CDR3 is TGCAGTGCTAGGCAGGGACCTCAGCCCCAGCATTTT.

In its sample, this clonotype was seen many times. The CDR3 bases are TGTGCCAGCAGTCCGCGGACAGGGGGCACAGATACGCAGTATTTT. This codes for CASSPRTGGTDTQYF. The rearrangement uses TRBV6-1 and TRBJ2-3; 9 nucleotides match TRBD1. Germline trimming cut 5 bases from V and 1 base from J; bases unmatched to any gene: 4. There are 15 residues in the CDR3. CDR1 is MNHNS and CDR2 is SASEGT in the germline V gene.

This clonotype was counted at least ten times. J is TRBJ2-7 and V is TRBV27; D not resolved. The CDR3 is 13 residues long. The ends were cut back, 4 bases at V and 1 base at J, with 8 bases in the middle. The germline gives CDR1 MNHEY, CDR2 SMNVEV (reference sequence). CDR3 sequence (DNA): TGTGCCAGCAGTTCTACCGATTCCTACGAGCAGTACTTC. This translates into CASSSTDSYEQYF.

This clonotype appeared many times. This rearrangement joins TRBV5-5 to TRBJ1-6; D is undetermined. Trimming shortened V by 0 bases and J by 8 bases, and 9 bases separated the two germline ends. The CDR3 is made up of 14 amino acids. Germline V gene lookup returns CDR1 SGHKS and CDR2 YYEKEE (reference sequence). CDR3 in DNA: TGTGCCAGCAGCTTGGAGCCCTTCGATTCACCCCTCCACTTT. Residues: CASSLEPFDSPLHF.

This clonotype was seen repeatedly, ten times or more. The chain employs TRBV20-1 and TRBJ1-1; D is possibly TRBD1 (6 bases). The V end lost 8 bases, the J end lost 0 bases, and 25 bases lay between the germline ends. The CDR3 spans 17 residues. The germline V gene has CDR1 DFQATT and CDR2 SNEGSKA (reference sequence). The CDR3 protein is CSTLGGTIGGMNTEAFF. In DNA form, the CDR3 reads TGCAGTACTTTGGGGGGAACTATAGGGGGTATGAACACTGAAGCTTTCTTT.

This clonotype has at least ten counts. The chain has TRBV6-5 and TRBJ2-2, with unresolved D. Germline values: CDR1 MNHEY, CDR2 SVGAGI. V was shortened by 4 bases and J by 3 bases, with 3 bases between the two germline ends. The CDR3 runs 12 residues. In DNA form, the CDR3 reads TGTGCCAGCAGTTGGGACACCGGGGAGCTGTTTTTT. The encoded protein is CASSWDTGELFF.

With regard to this clonotype: Since a much larger clone is just one base distant, this may be a read error. The chain links TRBV5-1 to TRBJ2-7, with D tentatively TRBD1 (5 bases). The CDR3 spans 13 residues. Between the trimmed V and J ends, which lost 7 bases and 2 bases, there was a span of 13 bases. CDR1 is SGHRS and CDR2 is YFSETQ in the germline V gene. CDR3 nucleotide sequence: TGCGCCAGCGGCGTGGACACCACCTACGAGCAGTACTTC. Translating it yields CASGVDTTYEQYF. Drawing the rest from reference TRBV5-1 and TRBJ2-7, the complete variable domain is KAGVTQTPRYLIKTRGQQVTLSCSPISGHRSVSWYQQTPGQGLQFLFEYFSETQRNKGNFPGRFSGRQFSNSRSEMNVSTLELGDSALYLCASGVDTTYEQYFGPGTRLTVT.